Listed here are 18 T cell receptor beta chains from one sample, sequenced in a study of blood T cell repertoires in COVID-19. The table came from immunoSEQ multiplex PCR; TCRdb's copy has only in-frame clones and leaves some out. The table has 210,000 or so clones, 65% to 90% seen once. Input material: peripheral blood. The source is a man aged 45 to 65 with COVID-19, enrolled during active disease.

The chain has TRBV4-1 and TRBJ1-3, with 8 bases matching TRBD1. The CDR3 has 17 residues. With 1 base clipped from V and 1 base from J, the junction kept 6 bases outside the gene matches. The germline V gene encodes CDR1 MGHRA and CDR2 YSYEKL. The CDR3 sequence: CASSQVPGQGSGNTIYF. As DNA, the CDR3 is TGCGCCAGCAGCCAAGTTCCAGGACAGGGATCTGGAAACACCATATATTTT.

This chain uses TRBV4-1 with TRBJ2-5; 9 bases map to TRBD2. V shed 0 bases and J 4 bases; nucleotides not matched to a gene: 15. This CDR3 contains 19 residues. Germline V gene sequence: CDR1 MGHRA, CDR2 YSYEKL. CDR3 sequence (DNA): TGCGCCAGCAGCCAAGATAACCCCATGGCGGGGGGGACTTCAGAGACCCAGTACTTC. Its protein is CASSQDNPMAGGTSETQYF.

V and J are TRBV7-2 and TRBJ2-5; possibly TRBD2 for D (7 bases). CDR3 length equals 15 residues. Germline V CDR1 and CDR2: SGHTA, FQGNSA. Deletions cut 4 bases from V and 5 bases from J, with 17 bases between. The CDR3 nucleotides are TGTGCCAGCAGCTCCCGGACTAGGGGGAGGGAGACCCAGTACTTC. Encoded protein: CASSSRTRGRETQYF.

The J gene is TRBJ1-3, the V gene TRBV7-6; TRBD1 agrees at 7 bases. The ends lost 1 base at V and 2 bases at J; junction bases unmatched: 5. Germline V CDR1 and CDR2: SGHVS, FNYEAQ. The CDR3 loop spans 16 amino acids. CDR3: CASSLGDRSTGNTIYF. In nucleotides, the CDR3 is TGTGCCAGCAGCTTAGGGGACAGATCTACTGGAAACACCATATATTTT.

This sequence joins TRBV27 and TRBJ2-7; D possibly corresponds to TRBD1 (6 bases). This CDR3 is built from 16 residues. The V end lost 8 bases, the J end lost 3 bases, and 23 bases lay between the germline ends. Germline V gives CDR1 MNHEY, CDR2 SMNVEV (reference sequence). The chain's CDR3 is CASSISQGHQSYEQYF. In DNA form, the CDR3 reads TGTGCCAGCTCCATTTCACAGGGACACCAGAGCTACGAGCAGTACTTC.

This clone has only a few counts. The V and J genes are TRBV7-6 and TRBJ1-2; D gene uncertain. Germline V gene sequence: CDR1 SGHVS, CDR2 FNYEAQ. This CDR3 contains 18 residues. Deletions cut 1 base from V and 0 bases from J, with 18 bases between. CDR3 nucleotides: TGTGCCAGCAGCTTAGACGGAGGTATTACAGCCGCTAACTATGGCTACACCTTC. This codes for CASSLDGGITAANYGYTF.

The genes are TRBV5-6 and TRBJ2-7, with 7 positions matching TRBD1. Germline V gene data show CDR1 as SGHDT and CDR2 as YYEEEE. The CDR3 loop spans 13 amino acids. V was clipped by 0 bases and J by 4 bases; unmatched bases: 1. CDR3 coding DNA: TGTGCCAGCAGCTTGGACAGGGGATACGAGCAGTACTTC. It yields the protein CASSLDRGYEQYF.

The chain links TRBV19 to TRBJ2-1; TRBD2 matches 8 bases. V lost 6 bases, J lost 10 bases, and 5 bases stayed unmatched. CDR3 size: 12 residues. Germline V gene sequence: CDR1 LNHDA, CDR2 SQIVND (reference sequence). The CDR3 DNA is TGTGCCAGTAGCCAGCGGGGGACCGAGCAGTTCTTC. As protein: CASSQRGTEQFF.

This sequence joins TRBV4-1 and TRBJ2-7; TRBD2 might be the D (6 bases). Germline CDR1 reads MGHRA; CDR2 reads YSYEKL. The length of the CDR3 is 15 residues. Trimming stripped 2 bases from V and 4 bases from J, with 15 bases between. The DNA for the CDR3 is TGCGCCAGCAGCCAACAAGGGAGGAGGCCGTACGAGCAGTACTTC. Translation: CASSQQGRRPYEQYF.

The rearrangement links TRBV7-6 to TRBJ1-2; maybe TRBD1 (5 bases). V gave up 4 bases and J gave up 3 bases, with 6 bases separating them. Looked up from germline, CDR1 is SGHVS and CDR2 is FNYEAQ. The CDR3 totals 12 residues. This chain's CDR3 is CASSSGDYGYTF. For the CDR3, the DNA is TGTGCCAGCAGCTCGGGGGACTATGGCTACACCTTC. Drawing the rest from reference TRBV7-6 and TRBJ1-2, the complete variable domain is GAGVSQSPRYKVTKRGQDVALRCDPISGHVSLYWYRQALGQGPEFLTYFNYEAQQDKSGLPNDRFSAERPEGSISTLTIQRTEQRDSAMYRCASSSGDYGYTFGSGTRLTVV.

The chain combines TRBV21-1 with TRBJ1-2; the table's D call of TRBD1 was not tested on the DNA. TRBV21-1 is assigned pseudogene status. The CDR3 spans 14 residues. CDR3 loop: CASSKGGRGYGYTF. CDR3 nucleotide sequence: TGTGCCAGCAGCAAAGGGGGCAGAGGCTATGGCTACACCTTC.

V usage is TRBV5-1 and J usage is TRBJ2-1; perhaps TRBD2 as D (6 bases). V was pared by 0 bases and J by 9 bases, with 13 bases between. The germline V gene encodes CDR1 SGHRS and CDR2 YFSETQ. This CDR3 is 14 amino acids long. The CDR3, as DNA: TGCGCCAGCAGCTTGGATGGCGGGGCGGGTGAGCAGTTCTTC. As protein: CASSLDGGAGEQFF.

This clone was picked up one time. The chain carries TRBV7-2 and TRBJ2-5, with TRBD1 matching 11 bases. V trimming: 4 bases; J trimming: 5 bases; junction bases outside the gene matches: 9. CDR1 SGHTA and CDR2 FQGNSA come from the germline V gene. The CDR3 has 16 amino acids. For the CDR3, the DNA is TGTGCCAGCAGCTCTCCGGGGACAGGGGGTTTGGAGACCCAGTACTTC. This codes for CASSSPGTGGLETQYF.

CDR3 residues: CASSPERGGYNEQFF. The CDR3, as DNA: TGTGCCAGTAGCCCAGAGCGGGGGGGTTACAATGAGCAGTTCTTC. This sequence joins TRBV19 and TRBJ2-1, with TRBD2 matching over 10 bases. With 6 bases clipped from V and 4 bases from J, the junction kept 6 bases outside the gene matches. This CDR3 is built from 15 residues. Germline assignment: CDR1 LNHDA and CDR2 SQIVND (reference sequence).

The rearrangement uses TRBV5-1 and TRBJ2-7; 11 bases are a match to TRBD1. This CDR3 is 13 amino acids long. CDR1 and CDR2 (germline): SGHRS, YFSETQ. Trimming at V came to 3 bases and at J to 6 bases, leaving 2 bases not matched to a gene. The CDR3 loop is CASSWTGGGEQYF. CDR3 bases: TGCGCCAGCAGCTGGACAGGGGGCGGCGAGCAGTACTTC. The entire variable domain, with the rest obtained from reference TRBV5-1 and TRBJ2-7, is as follows: KAGVTQTPRYLIKTRGQQVTLSCSPISGHRSVSWYQQTPGQGLQFLFEYFSETQRNKGNFPGRFSGRQFSNSRSEMNVSTLELGDSALYLCASSWTGGGEQYFGPGTRLTVT.

This clone was detected only a few times. The CDR3 DNA follows: TGTGCCAGTAGTTACGACACCTACACCGGGGAGCTGTTTTTT. Translation gives CASSYDTYTGELFF. This chain connects TRBV19 to TRBJ2-2; unclear D gene. V was pared by 5 bases and J by 3 bases, with 10 bases between. CDR1 is LNHDA and CDR2 is SQIVND in the germline V gene (reference sequence). The CDR3 is 14 residues long. Full variable domain (outside the CDR3, taken from reference TRBV19 and TRBJ2-2): DGGITQSPKYLFRKEGQNVTLSCEQNLNHDAMYWYRQDPGQGLRLIYYSQIVNDFQKGDIAEGYSVSREKKESFPLTVTSAQKNPTAFYLCASSYDTYTGELFFGEGSRLTVL.

This clone was counted a single time. The chain joins TRBV5-4 to TRBJ2-3, with D uncertain. The CDR3 spans 13 residues. Germline V gene sequence: CDR1 SGHNT, CDR2 YYREEE (reference sequence). V was clipped by 0 bases and J by 3 bases, with 5 bases between them. CDR3 residues: CASSLGRTDTQYF. In nucleotides, the CDR3 is TGTGCCAGCAGCTTGGGGAGAACAGATACGCAGTATTTT.

This sequence joins TRBV5-6 and TRBJ2-3, with 10 bases matching TRBD2. This CDR3 spans 17 amino acids. The ends lost 1 base at V and 0 bases at J; junction bases unmatched: 5. In germline, CDR1 is SGHDT, CDR2 YYEEEE. The DNA for the CDR3 is TGTGCCAGCAGCTTGAGTCTAGCGGGGGCCAGCACAGATACGCAGTATTTT. Its translation is CASSLSLAGASTDTQYF.